This T cell receptor beta chain appears in the sequencing data of a study of sequential checkpoint blockade in melanoma. Looking at the study overall: Patients were randomized 1:1 to nivolumab-then-ipilimumab or ipilimumab-then-nivolumab first-line. Maintenance nivolumab came after either treatment sequence.

Measured with immunoSEQ multiplex PCR; TCRdb has only the in-frame clones, and not every one. The sample lists around 16,000 clones, 85% to 95% occurring once. Trimming cost V 0 bases and J 0 bases, with 6 bases left between them. The CDR3 sequence is 14 residues long. Germline-derived CDR1 and CDR2 are SGHNT and YYREEE (reference sequence). As for this clone: The same CDR3 also results from other DNA sequences found in this sample.

The treatment here: randomized to nivolumab then ipilimumab (arm A) or the reverse (arm B). None of the patients previously received DNA-damaging chemotherapy. From thawed PBMCs, live CD3+CD8+ cells negative for CD19 and CD56 were sorted. The clonotype was recovered from a human donor with melanoma. The chain is built from TRBV5-4 and TRBJ1-1; TRBD1 is a possible D gene (5 bases). Source: CD8+ T cells sorted from blood (inferred from file names), taken from a patient given nivolumab and ipilimumab in sequence. CDR3: CASSLGGLNTEAFF. CDR3 DNA: TGTGCCAGCAGCTTGGGGGGCCTGAACACTGAAGCTTTCTTT.